The entry below describes one TCR beta chain. Its antigen is still unknown. The data originate from a study of shared clonotypes between healthy human individuals. Overall study findings and caveats: Against clonotypes common to all four donors, non-shared ones had lower generation probabilities.

V gave up 1 base and J gave up 5 bases; unmatched junction bases: 2. Germline loops: CDR1 SGHTA, CDR2 FQGNSA. The CDR3 contains 15 residues. This table comes from immunoSEQ multiplex PCR, and its TCRdb copy is limited to in-frame clones, with some not included. This table holds under 2.5 million clones, under 95% found once. J is TRBJ2-3 and V is TRBV7-2; 11 positions match TRBD2. Source material: naive CD4+ T cells from PBMCs. Specified subset: CD45RA+ positively selected. The TCR originated in a man between 18 and 35 years old in good health. Some clones in this sample may be carry-over from other donors' samples. For the CDR3, the DNA is TGTGCCAGCAGCTTAGGGGGGACTAGCGGAGATACGCAGTATTTT. This translates into CASSLGGTSGDTQYF.